These 13 T cell receptor beta chains came from one sample sequenced in a study of brain T cells in children with intractable seizures (dated by TCRdb to the early 2020s). Per the publication, the time point label means: resected brain tissue, or blood drawn just prior to surgery. The surgery cases with the highest brain T cell transcript signatures were chosen for TCR beta chain sequencing of brain tissue, and also of blood when blood was available. Library generation was performed with the immunoSEQ multiplex PCR assay. The source is immuneACCESS, and TCRdb retained only in-frame sequences with V and J called. Part of the clones is not carried over; for the studies checked, unresolved V genes explain less than half of this, and the remainder is unexplained. The table for this sample lists thousands of clones; 65% to 80% of them were counted only once. The top ten clones comprise roughly 9% of the sample.

This specimen was resected brain tissue, taken at surgery. These receptors were collected from a boy younger than two with tuberous sclerosis and intractable seizures.

This clone turned up a few times. The V gene is TRBV6-5, the J gene TRBJ1-2; TRBD1 matches 8 bases. The CDR3 totals 11 residues. CDR1 and CDR2 (germline): MNHEY, SVGAGI. V shed 10 bases and J 8 bases; nucleotides not matched to a gene: 6. Here the CDR3 reads CATRTGKGYTF. The CDR3 DNA follows: TGTGCCACCAGGACAGGGAAGGGCTACACCTTC.

The chain employs TRBV6-5 and TRBJ2-1, with 7 bases lining up with TRBD1. With 7 bases clipped from V and 7 bases from J, the junction kept 10 bases outside the gene matches. The CDR3 totals 14 residues. The V gene's germline CDR1 is MNHEY and CDR2 SVGAGI. CDR3 protein: CASNPTGWRNEQFF. CDR3 in DNA: TGTGCCAGCAACCCGACAGGGTGGAGGAATGAGCAGTTCTTC.

A few counts support this clone. The chain combines TRBV15 with TRBJ2-6; tentatively, D is TRBD1 or TRBD2 (5 bases each). V was cut by 0 bases and J by 0 bases, with 6 bases left in between. The germline CDR1 and CDR2 sequences are LNHNV and YYDKDF (reference sequence). The CDR3 is 16 amino acids. The CDR3 coding sequence is TGTGCCACCAGCAGAGATGGGGGCTCTGGGGCCAACGTCCTGACTTTC. Encoded protein: CATSRDGGSGANVLTF.

The chain carries TRBV5-1 and TRBJ2-3, with 8 bases that match TRBD2. The CDR3 consists of 15 residues. V lost 4 bases to trimming and J lost 4 bases; unmatched junction nucleotides: 8. From germline, CDR1 is SGHRS and CDR2 YFSETQ. The CDR3 DNA sequence: TGCGCCAGCAGCCCAGCGGGAGAGGTATCAGATACGCAGTATTTT. It specifies CASSPAGEVSDTQYF.

This sequence joins TRBV7-3 and TRBJ2-2; the D is unclear. With 5 bases removed from V and 7 bases from J, the gap between germline ends came to 14 bases. Germline-derived CDR1 and CDR2 are SGHTA and FQGTGA. The CDR3 sequence is 14 residues long. Here the CDR3 reads CASSPIPVYGELFF. The CDR3 bases are TGTGCCAGCAGCCCTATCCCGGTTTACGGGGAGCTGTTTTTT.

The chain employs TRBV19 and TRBJ2-1, with a weak D call TRBD2 (6 bases). The CDR3 contains 15 residues. Germline CDR1 is LNHDA and CDR2 is SQIVND (reference sequence). V shed 7 bases and J shed 0 bases, with 13 bases lying between them. The CDR3: CASMTRRSSYNEQFF. The DNA of the CDR3 is TGTGCCAGTATGACTAGGAGAAGCTCCTACAATGAGCAGTTCTTC.

This chain joins TRBV5-5 and TRBJ1-4; weak D call: TRBD1 (5 bases). Germline CDR1 and CDR2: SGHKS and YYEKEE (reference sequence). Trimming left V 9 bases short and J 6 bases short, with 18 bases between. The CDR3 loop spans 14 amino acids. CDR3 loop: CATQPDRQHEKLFF. In DNA form, the CDR3 reads TGTGCCACCCAACCTGACAGACAACATGAAAAACTGTTTTTT.

The chain uses TRBV4-1 and TRBJ1-1; D gene uncertain. The CDR3 has 13 residues. CDR1 MGHRA and CDR2 YSYEKL come from the germline V gene. Trimming pared 1 base from V and 9 bases from J, leaving 12 bases between. This CDR3 is CASSQGPTQKAFF. The CDR3 DNA reads as TGCGCCAGCAGCCAAGGGCCGACCCAGAAAGCTTTCTTT.

This chain connects TRBV7-2 to TRBJ1-2; tentative D call: TRBD1 (6 bases). Germline CDR1 reads SGHTA; CDR2 reads FQGNSA. CDR3 length: 14 amino acids. With 5 bases removed from V and 4 bases from J, the gap between germline ends came to 14 bases. The CDR3 nucleotides read TGTGCCAGCAGCGTAGGGGGGGAGGGCTATGGCTACACCTTC. Amino acids: CASSVGGEGYGYTF.

The chain recombines TRBV5-4 with TRBJ2-3, with 8 bases identical to TRBD2. The CDR3 runs 15 residues. The germline gives CDR1 SGHNT, CDR2 YYREEE (reference sequence). V was pared by 6 bases and J by 3 bases, with 9 bases of the junction left unmatched. Written as DNA, the CDR3 is TGTGCCAGCAACTTCAGAGCGGGGGAAACAGATACGCAGTATTTT. This codes for CASNFRAGETDTQYF.

This clone was observed a handful of times. The V call is TRBV6-1, the J call TRBJ2-1; D is uncertain. Trimming removed 8 bases from V and 12 bases from J, with 14 bases in between. Germline V lookup: CDR1 MNHNS, CDR2 SASEGT. CDR3 length: 11 residues. This chain's CDR3 is CASRSVDGQFF. The DNA of the CDR3 is TGTGCCAGCCGAAGCGTGGACGGGCAGTTCTTC.

This clone was seen more than once but under ten times. The rearrangement links TRBV5-6 to TRBJ2-5, with D possibly being TRBD2 (5 bases). V lost 5 bases to trimming and J lost 5 bases, with 10 bases between them. Germline loops: CDR1 SGHDT, CDR2 YYEEEE. The CDR3 contains 12 residues. Here the CDR3 reads CASRYGMETQYF. The CDR3 bases are TGTGCCAGCAGATACGGGATGGAGACCCAGTACTTC.

The rearrangement uses TRBV3-1 (or the pseudogene TRBV3-2) and TRBJ1-1; 7 bases line up with TRBD1. Per the germline V gene, CDR1 is LGHDT and CDR2 is YNNKEL (reference sequence). This CDR3 has 15 residues. Germline trimming cut 5 bases from V and 3 bases from J; bases unmatched to any gene: 9. The CDR3 reads CASSYPQGPDTEAFF. DNA of the CDR3: TGTGCCAGCAGCTACCCACAGGGGCCGGACACTGAAGCTTTCTTT.